The rows below give T cell receptor beta chains drawn from one sample of a study of blood T cell repertoires in COVID-19. The protocol was immunoSEQ multiplex PCR, while the TCRdb copy is restricted to in-frame clones and leaves out a portion. The sample shows over 150,000 clones, about 86% of them seen only once. The sequencing input was peripheral blood. The receptors come from a woman aged 70-85 years with COVID-19, enrolled during active disease. Each CDR3 is given with its conserved first and last residue. Each record gives: clone size, D gene, V gene, J gene, CDR3 protein, CDR3 DNA. The D gene is left open where the match is weak. Not all rows give a size; the values are once, few, many and, for expanded clones, a class.

>-|TRBD2|TRBV5-1|TRBJ2-2
CASSTSPTSGSFQGGELFF
TGCGCCAGCAGCACGTCCCCCACTAGCGGATCCTTTCAAGGCGGGGAGCTGTTTTTT
>-|-|TRBV5-8|TRBJ1-5
CASSLGQNNQPQHF
TGTGCCAGCAGCTTGGGACAGAACAATCAGCCCCAGCATTTT
>few|TRBD1|TRBV6-5|TRBJ1-5
CASSPGTGLRPQHF
TGTGCCAGCAGTCCCGGGACAGGGCTAAGGCCCCAGCATTTT
>-|TRBD1|TRBV3-1/TRBV3-2|TRBJ2-7
CASSAPRDSLREQYF
TGTGCCAGCAGCGCCCCCCGGGACAGCCTCAGGGAGCAGTACTTC
>once|-|TRBV2|TRBJ1-1
CASSEVRGYTEAFF
TGTGCCAGCAGTGAAGTCAGGGGATACACTGAAGCTTTCTTT
>-|-|TRBV14|TRBJ1-1
CASSQVGVEAFF
TGTGCCAGCAGCCAAGTAGGGGTTGAAGCTTTCTTT
>-|TRBD1|TRBV18|TRBJ2-2
CASSPAARGTGELFF
TGTGCCAGCTCACCCGCCGCCAGGGGGACCGGGGAGCTGTTTTTT
>once|TRBD1|TRBV7-9|TRBJ1-1
CASSLSRGLHEAFF
TGTGCCAGCAGCTTGAGCAGGGGGCTCCATGAGGCTTTCTTT
>once|-|TRBV15|TRBJ2-5
CATSSFRHGQKETQYF
TGTGCCACCAGCAGCTTCAGACATGGACAGAAAGAGACCCAGTACTTC
>-|TRBD1|TRBV28|TRBJ2-7
CASSAQGTSYEQYF
TGTGCCAGCAGTGCACAGGGGACCTCCTACGAGCAGTACTTC
>-|-|TRBV19|TRBJ1-5
CASSMPGGYGQPQHF
TGTGCCAGTAGCATGCCCGGGGGGTACGGCCAGCCCCAGCATTTT
>-|-|TRBV7-9|TRBJ1-2
CASSLVGQTYGYTF
TGTGCCAGCAGCTTAGTAGGACAGACATATGGCTACACCTTC
>-|-|TRBV5-1|TRBJ2-7
CASSPAPQGAYEQYF
TGCGCCAGCAGCCCCGCCCCACAGGGAGCCTACGAGCAGTACTTC
>-|-|TRBV5-1|TRBJ2-2
CASSLGHTNTGELFF
TGCGCCAGCAGCTTGGGACACACGAACACCGGGGAGCTGTTTTTT
>-|TRBD2|TRBV2|TRBJ2-1
CASSVLAGGYEQFF
TGTGCCAGCAGTGTCTTAGCGGGGGGTTATGAGCAGTTCTTC
>-|-|TRBV7-9|TRBJ2-7
CASSLGTGREQYF
TGTGCCAGCAGCTTAGGAACAGGGCGCGAGCAGTACTTC
>-|TRBD1|TRBV7-8|TRBJ2-2
CASSLQGATGELFF
TGTGCCAGCAGCCTACAGGGGGCCACCGGGGAGCTGTTTTTT
>-|-|TRBV27|TRBJ1-6
CASSFLPGQRSNSPLHF
TGTGCCAGCAGTTTCCTTCCGGGACAACGATCAAATTCACCCCTCCACTTT
>few|-|TRBV19|TRBJ1-6
CASSPAGSPPLHF
TGTGCCAGTTCCCCAGCGGGCTCCCCACCCCTCCACTTT
>-|-|TRBV5-4|TRBJ2-5
CASSLAGWSGETQYF
TGTGCCAGCAGCTTGGCCGGGTGGTCGGGAGAGACCCAGTACTTC
>-|-|TRBV7-2|TRBJ1-2
CASSFGQHYGYTF
TGTGCCAGCAGCTTTGGGCAGCACTATGGCTACACCTTC
>-|-|TRBV5-8|TRBJ2-1
CASSFAGLAGYNEQFF
TGTGCCAGCAGCTTCGCCGGGCTTGCGGGCTACAATGAGCAGTTCTTC
>-|-|TRBV29-1|TRBJ1-5
CSAREGSNQPQHF
TGCAGCGCTAGAGAGGGAAGCAATCAGCCCCAGCATTTT
>-|TRBD1|TRBV5-8|TRBJ2-5
CASSSGTGAEGETQYF
TGTGCCAGCAGCTCCGGGACAGGGGCCGAAGGAGAGACCCAGTACTTC
>once|TRBD1|TRBV18|TRBJ1-2
CASSDRVKYGYTF
TGTGCCAGCTCCGACAGGGTTAAGTATGGCTACACCTTC
>-|-|TRBV7-2|TRBJ2-1
CASSLAGGRNEQFF
TGTGCCAGCAGCTTAGCGGGGGGGCGGAATGAGCAGTTCTTC
>-|-|TRBV13|TRBJ2-7
CASSLGQSSYEQYF
TGTGCCAGCAGCTTAGGACAGAGCTCCTACGAGCAGTACTTC
>-|TRBD1|TRBV7-2|TRBJ1-4
CASRGPGQANEKLFF
TGTGCCAGCAGAGGCCCGGGACAGGCTAATGAAAAACTGTTTTTT
>few|-|TRBV7-9|TRBJ1-2
CASSPGPGYGYTF
TGTGCCAGCAGTCCCGGACCGGGATATGGCTACACCTTC
>-|-|TRBV6-5|TRBJ1-1
CASRSQGPNTEAFF
TGTGCCAGCAGAAGCCAGGGGCCGAACACTGAAGCTTTCTTT
>-|TRBD1|TRBV9|TRBJ1-4
CASSVGGTAFTNEKLFF
TGTGCCAGCAGCGTAGGGGGGACAGCCTTTACTAATGAAAAACTGTTTTTT
>-|-|TRBV6-5|TRBJ1-5
CASSPSQRGNQPQHF
TGTGCCAGCAGTCCCTCCCAGCGGGGCAATCAGCCCCAGCATTTT
>-|TRBD1|TRBV18|TRBJ2-3
CASSPLRTGADTQYF
TGTGCCAGCTCACCACTTCGGACAGGGGCAGATACGCAGTATTTT
>-|TRBD2|TRBV3-1/TRBV3-2|TRBJ2-3
CASSTVREADTQYF
TGTGCCAGCAGCACAGTCCGGGAGGCAGATACGCAGTATTTT
>once|-|TRBV9|TRBJ1-3
CASSVSRGRGNTIYF
TGTGCCAGCAGCGTGAGCAGGGGACGTGGAAACACCATATATTTT
>-|-|TRBV10-3|TRBJ1-3
CAIRSTGVLGNTIYF
TGTGCCATTAGAAGCACAGGAGTCCTCGGAAACACCATATATTTT
>-|TRBD1|TRBV15|TRBJ2-7
CATSRGQGEQYF
TGTGCCACCAGCAGAGGACAGGGCGAGCAGTACTTC
>-|TRBD1|TRBV3-1/TRBV3-2|TRBJ1-2
CASSHRTGGTGYTF
TGTGCCAGCAGCCACCGAACAGGGGGCACGGGCTACACCTTC
>-|-|TRBV18|TRBJ1-6
CASSPGSPNTLHF
TGTGCCAGCTCACCAGGGAGCCCTAACACCCTCCACTTT
>few|-|TRBV15|TRBJ1-1
CATSSGGGTEAFF
TGTGCCACCAGCAGTGGGGGAGGCACTGAAGCTTTCTTT
>-|-|TRBV19|TRBJ2-6
CASSKAGAAGANVLTF
TGTGCCAGTAGTAAGGCAGGGGCCGCTGGGGCCAACGTCCTGACTTTC
>-|-|TRBV15|TRBJ1-3
CATSRESGGPGNTIYF
TGTGCCACCAGCAGAGAAAGTGGAGGGCCTGGAAACACCATATATTTT
>-|-|TRBV11-2|TRBJ2-6
CASRYRQGANVLTF
TGTGCCAGCAGATATAGACAGGGGGCCAACGTCCTGACTTTC
>once|TRBD2|TRBV6-9|TRBJ2-3
CASSSSGGVRTDTQYF
TGTGCCAGCAGCTCTAGCGGGGGGGTTCGCACAGATACGCAGTATTTT
>-|TRBD1|TRBV18|TRBJ1-2
CASSQGQGRNYGYTF
TGTGCCAGCTCACAAGGACAGGGTAGAAACTATGGCTACACCTTC
>-|TRBD1|TRBV7-8|TRBJ2-1
CASSSGGQGGEQFF
TGTGCCAGCAGCTCGGGGGGACAGGGCGGTGAGCAGTTCTTC
>-|-|TRBV25-1|TRBJ1-5
CASSDRNQPQHF
TGTGCCAGCAGTGACAGGAACCAGCCCCAGCATTTT
>-|-|TRBV27|TRBJ2-7
CASSLETGLSYEQYF
TGTGCCAGCAGTTTAGAGACAGGCCTCTCCTACGAGCAGTACTTC
>-|TRBD2|TRBV5-1|TRBJ2-2
CASRARSGANTGELFF
TGCGCCAGCAGGGCTAGGAGCGGGGCGAACACCGGGGAGCTGTTTTTT
>few|TRBD1|TRBV3-1/TRBV3-2|TRBJ2-7
CASSRDTDRGYEQYF
TGTGCCAGCAGCCGAGATACGGACAGGGGCTACGAGCAGTACTTC
>-|-|TRBV4-2|TRBJ2-4
CASSQANGSKNIQYF
TGTGCCAGCAGCCAAGCAAACGGTTCCAAAAACATTCAGTACTTC
>-|TRBD2|TRBV6-2/TRBV6-3|TRBJ2-7
CASSRTSGGRYEQYF
TGTGCCAGCAGCCGTACTAGCGGGGGCCGCTACGAGCAGTACTTC
>-|TRBD2|TRBV4-2|TRBJ2-3
CASSRKGLAGVGNTDTQYF
TGTGCCAGCAGCCGAAAGGGACTAGCGGGGGTAGGGAACACAGATACGCAGTATTTT
>-|TRBD1|TRBV2|TRBJ2-2
CASKTGATNTGELFF
TGTGCCAGCAAAACAGGGGCCACGAACACCGGGGAGCTGTTTTTT
>once|TRBD1|TRBV5-5|TRBJ2-4
CASSRTGENIQYF
TGTGCCAGCAGCCGGACAGGTGAGAACATTCAGTACTTC
>-|-|TRBV29-1|TRBJ1-3
CSVRGIGNTIYF
TGCAGCGTCCGGGGTATTGGAAACACCATATATTTT
>-|TRBD1|TRBV2|TRBJ2-7
CASKGDSYEQYF
TGTGCCAGCAAGGGGGACAGCTACGAGCAGTACTTC
>-|-|TRBV3-1/TRBV3-2|TRBJ1-1
CASSQARGGGAFF
TGTGCCAGCAGCCAAGCGAGGGGAGGAGGAGCTTTCTTT
>-|-|TRBV5-1|TRBJ1-6
CASSLEAGYNSPLHF
TGCGCCAGCAGCTTGGAAGCAGGCTACAATTCACCCCTCCACTTT
>-|TRBD1|TRBV24-1|TRBJ2-1
CATSDLGTGVYNEQFF
TGTGCCACCAGTGACCTAGGGACAGGGGTTTACAATGAGCAGTTCTTC